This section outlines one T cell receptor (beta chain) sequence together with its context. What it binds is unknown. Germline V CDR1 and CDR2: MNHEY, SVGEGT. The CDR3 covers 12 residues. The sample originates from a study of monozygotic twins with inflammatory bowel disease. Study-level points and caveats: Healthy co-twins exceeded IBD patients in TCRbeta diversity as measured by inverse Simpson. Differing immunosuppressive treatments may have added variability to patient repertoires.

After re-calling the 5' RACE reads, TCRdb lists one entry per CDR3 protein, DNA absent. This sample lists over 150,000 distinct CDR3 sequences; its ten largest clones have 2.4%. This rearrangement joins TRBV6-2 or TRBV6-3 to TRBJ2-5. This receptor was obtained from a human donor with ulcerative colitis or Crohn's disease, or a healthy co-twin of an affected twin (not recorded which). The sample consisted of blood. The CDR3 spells CASSRREETQYF.